These T cell receptor beta chains were read from a single sample in a study of blood T cell repertoires in COVID-19. Only in-frame clones appear in the TCRdb table, and some are missing; sequencing was by immunoSEQ multiplex PCR. This table has 150,000 to 200,000 clones, around 79% appearing once. Sequencing used PBMCs or T cells enriched from blood (not recorded which). These receptors all come from a man aged 45-60 years who had recovered from COVID-19. CDR3s include the opening cysteine and the closing phenylalanine or tryptophan. D genes are given only for firm matches. Some rows mark clone size as missing; the rest say once, few, many or name a class of expanded clone.

CDR3 length: 14; clone size: once; D gene: .; J gene: TRBJ2-3; V gene: TRBV18; CDR3 protein: CASSPWDTGDTQYF; CDR3 DNA: TGTGCCAGCTCACCGTGGGACACTGGAGATACGCAGTATTTT
CDR3 length: 16; clone size: .; D gene: TRBD1; J gene: TRBJ2-1; V gene: TRBV19; CDR3 protein: CASSPTDRAYYNEQFF; CDR3 DNA: TGTGCCAGTAGTCCGACCGACAGGGCCTACTACAATGAGCAGTTCTTC
CDR3 length: 16; clone size: .; D gene: .; J gene: TRBJ1-4; V gene: TRBV28; CDR3 protein: CASSLLTVATNEKLFF; CDR3 DNA: TGTGCCAGCAGTTTATTGACAGTAGCAACTAATGAAAAACTGTTTTTT
CDR3 length: 16; clone size: .; D gene: TRBD2; J gene: TRBJ2-7; V gene: TRBV15; CDR3 protein: CATSRDGVAGGYEQYF; CDR3 DNA: TGTGCCACCAGCAGAGATGGGGTAGCGGGGGGGTACGAGCAGTACTTC
CDR3 length: 17; clone size: .; D gene: .; J gene: TRBJ2-2; V gene: TRBV27; CDR3 protein: CASSLFGVRADYGELFF; CDR3 DNA: TGTGCCAGCAGTTTATTTGGTGTGAGGGCAGACTACGGGGAGCTGTTTTTT
CDR3 length: 14; clone size: .; D gene: .; J gene: TRBJ2-1; V gene: TRBV18; CDR3 protein: CASSPDYPPGEQFF; CDR3 DNA: TGTGCCAGCTCACCAGACTACCCCCCGGGTGAGCAGTTCTTC
CDR3 length: 13; clone size: once; D gene: TRBD1; J gene: TRBJ2-5; V gene: TRBV24-1; CDR3 protein: CATSDWTGETQYF; CDR3 DNA: TGTGCCACCAGTGATTGGACAGGGGAGACCCAGTACTTC
CDR3 length: 12; clone size: .; D gene: .; J gene: TRBJ2-1; V gene: TRBV12-3/TRBV12-4; CDR3 protein: CASSFPGHEQFF; CDR3 DNA: TGTGCCAGCAGTTTTCCAGGGCATGAGCAGTTCTTC
CDR3 length: 14; clone size: few; D gene: .; J gene: TRBJ1-2; V gene: TRBV7-9; CDR3 protein: CASSQPTGLYGYTF; CDR3 DNA: TGTGCCAGCAGTCAGCCCACTGGGCTTTATGGCTACACCTTC
CDR3 length: 17; clone size: .; D gene: .; J gene: TRBJ2-7; V gene: TRBV7-7; CDR3 protein: CASSPELGSGQNYEQYF; CDR3 DNA: TGTGCTAGCAGCCCCGAACTCGGCAGCGGGCAGAACTACGAGCAGTACTTC
CDR3 length: 14; clone size: .; D gene: .; J gene: TRBJ2-5; V gene: TRBV6-5; CDR3 protein: CASSYLSSPETQYF; CDR3 DNA: TGTGCCAGCAGTTACCTGTCCTCTCCGGAGACCCAGTACTTC
CDR3 length: 14; clone size: .; D gene: .; J gene: TRBJ2-2; V gene: TRBV2; CDR3 protein: CASSPEMVTGELFF; CDR3 DNA: TGTGCCAGCAGTCCGGAGATGGTCACCGGGGAGCTGTTTTTT
CDR3 length: 12; clone size: once; D gene: .; J gene: TRBJ1-1; V gene: TRBV6-5; CDR3 protein: CASTTGRTEAFF; CDR3 DNA: TGTGCCAGCACCACAGGGCGCACTGAAGCTTTCTTT
CDR3 length: 16; clone size: .; D gene: .; J gene: TRBJ1-1; V gene: TRBV28; CDR3 protein: CASRTPLAGFGTEAFF; CDR3 DNA: TGTGCCAGCAGAACACCTCTGGCAGGGTTTGGCACTGAAGCTTTCTTT
CDR3 length: 13; clone size: .; D gene: .; J gene: TRBJ2-1; V gene: TRBV2; CDR3 protein: CASSVERPDEQFF; CDR3 DNA: TGTGCCAGCAGTGTTGAACGCCCGGATGAGCAGTTCTTC
CDR3 length: 18; clone size: .; D gene: TRBD1; J gene: TRBJ1-1; V gene: TRBV19; CDR3 protein: CASSIDLDRGRVDTEAFF; CDR3 DNA: TGTGCCAGTAGTATAGATCTGGACAGGGGGCGAGTTGACACTGAAGCTTTCTTT
CDR3 length: 14; clone size: .; D gene: .; J gene: TRBJ2-7; V gene: TRBV7-9; CDR3 protein: CASSSDRSAWEQYF; CDR3 DNA: TGTGCCAGCAGCTCTGACAGGTCCGCGTGGGAGCAGTACTTC
CDR3 length: 15; clone size: .; D gene: TRBD1; J gene: TRBJ1-6; V gene: TRBV25-1; CDR3 protein: CASSERDRNLGPLHF; CDR3 DNA: TGTGCCAGCAGTGAAAGGGACAGAAACCTCGGACCCCTCCACTTT
CDR3 length: 15; clone size: .; D gene: .; J gene: TRBJ2-2; V gene: TRBV4-2; CDR3 protein: CASSQGQQVPGELFF; CDR3 DNA: TGTGCCAGCAGCCAAGGCCAACAGGTACCCGGGGAGCTGTTTTTT
CDR3 length: 15; clone size: .; D gene: .; J gene: TRBJ1-1; V gene: TRBV21-1; CDR3 protein: CASSKGDRGSTEAFF; CDR3 DNA: TGTGCCAGCAGCAAGGGGGACAGGGGTTCAACTGAAGCTTTCTTT
CDR3 length: 15; clone size: once; D gene: .; J gene: TRBJ2-2; V gene: TRBV5-1; CDR3 protein: CASSLARGDTGELFF; CDR3 DNA: TGCGCCAGCAGCTTGGCCAGGGGGGACACCGGGGAGCTGTTTTTT
CDR3 length: 19; clone size: .; D gene: TRBD2; J gene: TRBJ2-2; V gene: TRBV6-1; CDR3 protein: CASSALDGRAKKYTGELFF; CDR3 DNA: TGTGCCAGCAGTGCTCTGGACGGGAGGGCCAAAAAATACACCGGGGAGCTGTTTTTT